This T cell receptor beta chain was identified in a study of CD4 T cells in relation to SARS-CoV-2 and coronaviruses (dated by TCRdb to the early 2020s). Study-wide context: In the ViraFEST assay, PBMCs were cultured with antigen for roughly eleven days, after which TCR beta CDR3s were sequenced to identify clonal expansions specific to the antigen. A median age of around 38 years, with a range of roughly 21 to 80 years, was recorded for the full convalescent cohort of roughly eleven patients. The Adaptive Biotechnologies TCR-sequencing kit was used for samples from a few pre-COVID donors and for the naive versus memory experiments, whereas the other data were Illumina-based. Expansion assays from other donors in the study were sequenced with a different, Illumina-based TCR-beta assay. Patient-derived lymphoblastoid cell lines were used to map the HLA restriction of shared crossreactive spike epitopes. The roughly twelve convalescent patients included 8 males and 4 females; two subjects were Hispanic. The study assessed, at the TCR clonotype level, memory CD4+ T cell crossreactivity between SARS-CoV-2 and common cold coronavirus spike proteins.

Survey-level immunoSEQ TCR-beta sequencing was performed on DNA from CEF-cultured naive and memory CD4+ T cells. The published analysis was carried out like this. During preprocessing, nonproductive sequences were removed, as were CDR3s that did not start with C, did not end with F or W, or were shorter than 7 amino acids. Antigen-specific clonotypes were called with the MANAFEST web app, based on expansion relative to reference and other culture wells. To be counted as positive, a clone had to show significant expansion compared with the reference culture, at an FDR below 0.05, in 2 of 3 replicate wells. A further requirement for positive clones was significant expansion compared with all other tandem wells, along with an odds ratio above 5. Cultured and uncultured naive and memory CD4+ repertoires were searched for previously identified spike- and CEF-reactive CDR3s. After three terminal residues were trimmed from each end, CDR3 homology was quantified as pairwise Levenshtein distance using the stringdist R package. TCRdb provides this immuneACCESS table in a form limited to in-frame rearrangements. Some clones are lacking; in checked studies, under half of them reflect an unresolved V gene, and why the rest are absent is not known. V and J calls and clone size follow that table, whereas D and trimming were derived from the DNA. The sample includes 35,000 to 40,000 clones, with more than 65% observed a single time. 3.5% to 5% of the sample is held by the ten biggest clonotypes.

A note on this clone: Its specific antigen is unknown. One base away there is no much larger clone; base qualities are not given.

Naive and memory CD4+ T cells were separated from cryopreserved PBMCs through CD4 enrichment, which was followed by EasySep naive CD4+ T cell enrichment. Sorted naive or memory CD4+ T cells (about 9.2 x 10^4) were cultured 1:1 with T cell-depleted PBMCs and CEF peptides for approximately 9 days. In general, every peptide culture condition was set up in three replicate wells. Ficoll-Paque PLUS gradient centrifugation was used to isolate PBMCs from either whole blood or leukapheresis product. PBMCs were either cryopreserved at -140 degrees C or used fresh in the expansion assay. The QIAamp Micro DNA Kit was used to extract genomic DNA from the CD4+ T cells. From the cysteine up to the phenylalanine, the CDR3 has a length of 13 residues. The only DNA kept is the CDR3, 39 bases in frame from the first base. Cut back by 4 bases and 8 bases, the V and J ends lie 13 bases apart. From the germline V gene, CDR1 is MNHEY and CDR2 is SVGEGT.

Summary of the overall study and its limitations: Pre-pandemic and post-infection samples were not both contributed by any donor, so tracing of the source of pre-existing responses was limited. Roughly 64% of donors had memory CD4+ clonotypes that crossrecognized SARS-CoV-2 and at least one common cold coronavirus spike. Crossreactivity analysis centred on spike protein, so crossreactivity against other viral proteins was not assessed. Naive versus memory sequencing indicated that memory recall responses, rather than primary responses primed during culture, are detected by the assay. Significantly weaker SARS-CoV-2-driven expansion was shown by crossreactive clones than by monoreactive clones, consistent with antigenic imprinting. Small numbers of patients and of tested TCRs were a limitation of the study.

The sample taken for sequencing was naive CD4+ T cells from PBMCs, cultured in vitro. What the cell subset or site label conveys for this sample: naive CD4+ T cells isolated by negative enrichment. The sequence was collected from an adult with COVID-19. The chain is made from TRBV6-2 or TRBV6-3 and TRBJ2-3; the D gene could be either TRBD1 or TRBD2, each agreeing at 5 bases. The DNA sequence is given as TGTGCCAGCAGTTCGGGACCCTTAGGTACGCAGTATTTT. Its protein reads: CASSSGPLGTQYF.